This TCR beta chain was identified in a study of early T cells in non-severe SARS-CoV-2 infection. Using its own MiXCR run on the 5' RACE reads, TCRdb lists one record per CDR3 protein. The data hold roughly 99,000 distinct CDR3 sequences, with around 10% observed a single time. Deletions cut 6 bases from V and 4 bases from J, with 12 bases between. Germline V CDR1 and CDR2: ENHRY, SYGVKD. This CDR3 contains 14 residues. In this sample, this clonotype turned up many times. This TCR derives from an adult who was a healthcare worker with PCR-confirmed SARS-CoV-2 infection or an uninfected control (not recorded which). The rearrangement links TRBV10-3 to TRBJ2-2; tentative D call: TRBD2 (6 bases). The sequenced material came from whole blood. The CDR3 region is CAISQGLATGELFF. The CDR3 DNA reads TGTGCCATCAGCCAGGGACTTGCCACCGGGGAGCTGTTTTTT.